The 23 T cell receptor beta chains below all came from one sample that was sequenced in a study of cytomegalovirus exposure and HLA in healthy donors. 60 Vbeta and 13 Jbeta primers were used in PCR. TCRdb's table, derived via immunoSEQ multiplex PCR, lists solely in-frame clones and lacks some. The table lists tens of thousands of clones, 78% of them singletons, with roughly 2.6% in the top ten. Material: PBMCs. The source of these receptors is a male donor in good health and CMV-seropositive.

This rearrangement joins TRBV27 to TRBJ2-7, with D perhaps TRBD2 (6 bases). CDR1 and CDR2 (germline): MNHEY, SMNVEV (reference sequence). V was pared by 5 bases and J by 6 bases, with 11 bases between. The CDR3 consists of 12 residues. The CDR3, as DNA: TGTGCCAGCAGTGGGAGGTCGGGCGAGCAGTACTTC. It is translated as CASSGRSGEQYF.

This clone was seen only once. This chain joins TRBV19 and TRBJ2-5, with 10 nucleotides matching TRBD1. CDR3 length: 15 amino acids. The trim removed 3 bases at V and 5 bases at J, leaving 6 bases unmatched. Per the germline V gene, CDR1 is LNHDA and CDR2 is SQIVND (reference sequence). CDR3 loop: CASSIGGQGKETQYF. Here the CDR3 DNA reads TGTGCCAGTAGTATTGGGGGACAGGGGAAGGAGACCCAGTACTTC.

The chain links TRBV27 to TRBJ2-7; D might be TRBD2 (6 bases). Per germline, CDR1 MNHEY and CDR2 SMNVEV (reference sequence). The germline V and J ends were trimmed by 2 bases and 3 bases, with 23 bases remaining between them. The CDR3 totals 18 residues. CDR3 sequence reads: CASSLSSPGRSSSYEQYF. DNA for the CDR3: TGTGCCAGCAGTTTAAGTTCCCCAGGGAGGTCATCCAGCTACGAGCAGTACTTC.

The rearrangement uses TRBV6-1 and TRBJ2-1; 8 positions match TRBD1. Germline lookup yields CDR1 MNHNS and CDR2 SASEGT. The CDR3 extends over 14 amino acids. V was pared by 4 bases and J by 1 base, with 0 bases of the junction left unmatched. The CDR3 DNA sequence: TGTGCCAGCAGTGGACAGGGGTCCTACAATGAGCAGTTCTTC. The encoded protein is CASSGQGSYNEQFF.

The CDR3 region is CASTPFRTLNYGYTF. Written as DNA, the CDR3 is TGTGCCAGTACCCCGTTTCGGACACTTAACTATGGCTACACCTTC. V is TRBV19 and J is TRBJ1-2; a weak D match, TRBD1 (5 bases). The CDR3 length is 15 residues. Germline CDR1 reads LNHDA; CDR2 reads SQIVND (reference sequence). The V gene lost 7 bases and the J gene lost 1 base, with 16 bases spanning the gap.

This rearrangement joins TRBV7-2 to TRBJ1-2, with D perhaps TRBD1 (6 bases). The CDR3 spans 14 residues. Trimming cost V 1 base and J 7 bases, with 13 bases left between them. Germline CDR1 and CDR2: SGHTA and FQGNSA. The chain's CDR3 is CASSLVGGTGGYTF. The CDR3 DNA follows: TGTGCCAGCAGCTTAGTTGGGGGCACAGGTGGCTACACCTTC.

Regarding this clone: The same CDR3 arises from other DNA sequences in this sample as well. The V and J genes are TRBV30 and TRBJ2-3, with D maybe TRBD2 (6 bases). The V and J ends lost 3 bases and 3 bases respectively, with 10 bases between them. In germline, CDR1 is GTSNPN, CDR2 SVGIG (reference sequence). The CDR3 length is 13 residues. The CDR3 sequence is CAWSPGGTDTQYF. As DNA, the CDR3 is TGTGCCTGGAGCCCTGGGGGGACAGATACGCAGTATTTT.

The rearrangement uses TRBV9 and TRBJ2-3; 8 bases agree with TRBD2. The J segment lost 0 bases and the V segment lost 0 bases, leaving 3 bases of the junction unmatched. The CDR3 contains 16 residues. Germline lookup yields CDR1 SGDLS and CDR2 YYNGEE. CDR3 DNA: TGTGCCAGCAGCGTAGTGGCTAGCGGGAGCACAGATACGCAGTATTTT. It yields the protein CASSVVASGSTDTQYF.

The rearrangement links TRBV13 to TRBJ2-1; a weak D match, TRBD1 (5 bases). V shed 5 bases and J shed 4 bases, with 12 bases lying between them. The CDR3 is 14 residues long. CDR1 PRHDT and CDR2 FYEKMQ come from the germline V gene (reference sequence). CDR3 in DNA: TGTGCCAGCAGCGTGACATCAGGGTACAATGAGCAGTTCTTC. It specifies CASSVTSGYNEQFF.

V gene TRBV5-4 combines with J gene TRBJ2-1, with D perhaps matching TRBD1 (6 bases). The V end was cut by 4 bases, the J end by 4 bases, with 15 bases between. Germline CDR1 reads SGHNT; CDR2 reads YYREEE (reference sequence). The CDR3 is made up of 15 amino acids. CDR3 in amino acids: CASSPGPQGYNEQFF. CDR3 sequence (DNA): TGTGCCAGCAGCCCCGGGCCCCAGGGGTACAATGAGCAGTTCTTC.

The chain carries TRBV9 and TRBJ2-3; D gene ambiguous. V shed 0 bases and J shed 3 bases, with 11 bases lying between them. The CDR3 runs to 15 residues. Germline V gene lookup returns CDR1 SGDLS and CDR2 YYNGEE. The CDR3 sequence: CASSVAERQTDTQYF. The CDR3 bases are TGTGCCAGCAGCGTAGCTGAGCGCCAGACAGATACGCAGTATTTT.

The rearrangement uses TRBV7-9 and TRBJ2-2; D remains unclear. CDR3 size: 12 residues. Between the trimmed V and J ends, which lost 6 bases and 5 bases, there was a span of 7 bases. Germline CDR1 SEHNR, CDR2 FQNEAQ (reference sequence). CDR3 nucleotides: TGTGCCAGCAGTATGCAGACCGGGGAGCTGTTTTTT. Residues: CASSMQTGELFF.

The chain combines TRBV14 with TRBJ1-1, with a possible D match to TRBD1 (5 bases). Germline loops: CDR1 SGHDN, CDR2 FVKESK. The CDR3 has 14 amino acids. V was clipped by 4 bases and J by 5 bases, with 14 bases between them. This CDR3 is CASSRPEGPTEAFF. CDR3 coding DNA: TGTGCCAGCAGCCGGCCGGAGGGGCCAACTGAAGCTTTCTTT.

J is TRBJ1-2 and V is TRBV7-2, with 9 bases matching TRBD1. The CDR3 runs to 13 residues. CDR1 and CDR2 (germline): SGHTA, FQGNSA. The ends lost 5 bases at V and 8 bases at J; junction bases unmatched: 6. In DNA, the CDR3 is TGTGCCAGCAGCAAGGGACAGGGCACCGGCTACACCTTC. This gives the protein CASSKGQGTGYTF.

The rearrangement joins TRBV6-1 to TRBJ1-4; 7 positions match TRBD1. Trimming took 5 bases from V and 13 from J; bases not matched to a gene: 7. Germline-derived CDR1 and CDR2 are MNHNS and SASEGT. CDR3 length: 12 amino acids. Here the CDR3 DNA reads TGTGCCAGCAGTAGACAGGGATCGAGACTGTTTTTT. Translated: CASSRQGSRLFF.

V gene TRBV28 combines with J gene TRBJ2-7; 13 nucleotides match TRBD2. Germline V gives CDR1 MDHEN, CDR2 SYDVKM. Trimming at V came to 3 bases and at J to 2 bases, leaving 7 bases not matched to a gene. CDR3 length: 17 amino acids. Here the CDR3 reads CASSFRLAGGPPYEQYF. The CDR3 DNA reads TGTGCCAGCAGTTTTAGACTAGCGGGAGGTCCGCCCTACGAGCAGTACTTC.

The chain recombines TRBV9 with TRBJ2-7, with 12 nucleotides matching TRBD2. The junction had 9 bases not matched to a gene; V was cut back by 0 bases and J by 2 bases. This CDR3 comprises 18 residues. Germline values: CDR1 SGDLS, CDR2 YYNGEE. The CDR3 loop is CASSVGSSGREIAYEQYF. The CDR3 DNA follows: TGTGCCAGCAGCGTAGGCTCTAGCGGGAGGGAAATTGCCTACGAGCAGTACTTC.

This chain connects TRBV19 to TRBJ1-2; TRBD1 is a possible D gene (6 bases). V was clipped by 6 bases and J by 4 bases, with 12 bases between them. This CDR3 spans 13 amino acids. Germline CDR1 is LNHDA and CDR2 is SQIVND (reference sequence). The CDR3 region is CASRTRGAYGYTF. The CDR3 DNA follows: TGTGCCAGTAGAACCAGGGGAGCCTATGGCTACACCTTC.

The chain joins TRBV19 to TRBJ2-7, with TRBD2 matching 9 bases. Trimming removed 6 bases from V and 2 bases from J; junction bases left unmatched: 5. The CDR3 spans 14 residues. Germline CDR1 is LNHDA and CDR2 is SQIVND (reference sequence). The DNA of the CDR3 is TGTGCCAGTAGAGCTAGCGGGGTACCCTACGAGCAGTACTTC. Its protein product is CASRASGVPYEQYF. The full variable domain, with the rest looked up from reference TRBV19 and TRBJ2-7, is DGGITQSPKYLFRKEGQNVTLSCEQNLNHDAMYWYRQDPGQGLRLIYYSQIVNDFQKGDIAEGYSVSREKKESFPLTVTSAQKNPTAFYLCASRASGVPYEQYFGPGTRLTVT.

The chain links TRBV6-1 to TRBJ1-2; D is possibly TRBD1 (5 bases). CDR1 and CDR2 from the germline V gene are MNHNS and SASEGT. Trimming pared 5 bases from V and 1 base from J, leaving 14 bases between. The CDR3 runs 15 residues. The DNA of the CDR3 is TGTGCCAGCAGTTCCCGCGGGGCGGATAACTATGGCTACACCTTC. This gives the protein CASSSRGADNYGYTF.

The chain combines TRBV5-1 with TRBJ1-2, with TRBD1 matching 7 bases. The junction had 6 bases not matched to a gene; V was cut back by 0 bases and J by 4 bases. CDR3 length: 15 amino acids. Germline lookup yields CDR1 SGHRS and CDR2 YFSETQ. CDR3 sequence (DNA): TGCGCCAGCAGCTTGGAAGGGGGCGAGGGCTATGGCTACACCTTC. Amino acids: CASSLEGGEGYGYTF.

This chain uses TRBV5-5 with TRBJ1-1; D perhaps matches TRBD1 (6 bases). Germline values: CDR1 SGHKS, CDR2 YYEKEE (reference sequence). V was shortened by 0 bases and J by 4 bases, with 13 bases between the two germline ends. This CDR3 is 15 amino acids long. This CDR3 is CASSLAGVLSTEAFF. CDR3 in DNA: TGTGCCAGCAGCTTGGCAGGGGTTTTGAGCACTGAAGCTTTCTTT.

The chain uses TRBV5-4 and TRBJ1-1; D unclear. V lost 7 bases and J 0 bases, leaving 13 bases between the germline ends. The CDR3 is 14 amino acids. CDR1 SGHNT and CDR2 YYREEE come from the germline V gene (reference sequence). CDR3 sequence: CASRGKSMNTEAFF. The CDR3 nucleotides read TGTGCCAGCCGAGGGAAGTCGATGAACACTGAAGCTTTCTTT.